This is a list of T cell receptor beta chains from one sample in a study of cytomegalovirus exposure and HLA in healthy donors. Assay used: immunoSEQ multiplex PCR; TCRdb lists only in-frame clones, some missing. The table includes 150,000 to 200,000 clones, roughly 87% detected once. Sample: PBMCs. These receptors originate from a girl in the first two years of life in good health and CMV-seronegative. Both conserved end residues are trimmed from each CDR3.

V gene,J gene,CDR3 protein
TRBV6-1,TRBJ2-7,ASSEGTGTYEQY
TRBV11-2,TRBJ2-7,ASSFRQGARYEQY
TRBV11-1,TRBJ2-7,ASSSGILYEQY
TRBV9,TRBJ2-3,ASSGTSGRTDTQY
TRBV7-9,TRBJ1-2,ASNPVQSWGYT
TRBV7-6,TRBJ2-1,ASSLNLLAGMGVNEQF
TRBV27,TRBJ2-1,ASSSRDRSYNEQF
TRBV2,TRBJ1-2,ASSEANRDGYT
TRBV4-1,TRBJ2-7,ASSQWSGTGNYEQY
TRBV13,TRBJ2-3,ASSAGLASTDTQY
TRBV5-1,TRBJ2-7,ASSLVSGGYEQY
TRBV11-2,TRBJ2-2,ASSLPTQGASTGELF
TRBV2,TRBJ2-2,ASRPRVSTGELF
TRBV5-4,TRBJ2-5,ASSFSGRETQY
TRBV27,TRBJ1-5,ASSYRGVQPQH
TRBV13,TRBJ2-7,ASSFRGIHEQY
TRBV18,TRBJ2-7,ASSPPLARDEQY
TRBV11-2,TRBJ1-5,ASSLRGGQPQH
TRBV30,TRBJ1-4,AWSGWGQGASNEKLF
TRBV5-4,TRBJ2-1,ASSLIPGGQNNEQF
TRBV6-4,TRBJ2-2,ASTPRGAGRIESGELF
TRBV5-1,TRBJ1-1,ASSLARSYTEAF
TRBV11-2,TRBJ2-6,ASSLGPGTGANVLT
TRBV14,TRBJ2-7,ASSQVTGGSYEQY
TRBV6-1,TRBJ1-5,ASSASTGQGGSQPQH
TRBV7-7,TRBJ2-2,ASSLAVAGELF
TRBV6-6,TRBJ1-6,ASSSQAGYNSPLH
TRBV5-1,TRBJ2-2,ASSLDRGTGELF
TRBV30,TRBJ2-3,AGGLGGGDTQY
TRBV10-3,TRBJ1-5,AISIGRGDQPQH
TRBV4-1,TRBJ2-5,ASSLATRKRGGLETQY
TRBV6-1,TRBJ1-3,ASSVNRGLGNTIY
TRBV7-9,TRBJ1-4,ASTGGGNEKLF
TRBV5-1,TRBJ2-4,ASSLGARGFTDIQY
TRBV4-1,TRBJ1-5,ASSQTGARDQPQH
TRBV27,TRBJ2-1,ASSSGWGWF
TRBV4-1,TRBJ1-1,ASSLGGQINTEAF
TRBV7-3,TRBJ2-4,ASSLTSTGSLAKNIQY
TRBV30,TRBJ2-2,AWRQGGTGELF
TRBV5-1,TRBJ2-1,ASSLHLAGGSLEQF
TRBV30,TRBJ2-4,AWSPGTHAQNIQY
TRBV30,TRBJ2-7,AWALAYEQY
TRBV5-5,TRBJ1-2,ASSLEGPYGYT
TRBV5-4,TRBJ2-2,ASSFVRGSNTGELF
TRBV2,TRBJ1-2,ASSESPGDEAGYT
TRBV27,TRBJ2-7,ATRFTVSSYEQY
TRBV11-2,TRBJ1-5,ASSAAGQSNQPQH
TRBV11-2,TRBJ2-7,ASSLVGTGGYEQY
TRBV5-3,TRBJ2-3,VRSFGVSGGNSTDTQY
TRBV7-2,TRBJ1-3,ASSLQGNTIY
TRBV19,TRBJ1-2,ASTGDHYGYT
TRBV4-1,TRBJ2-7,ASSQARASEQY
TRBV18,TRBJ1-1,ASSPSDGTEAF
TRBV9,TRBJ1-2,ASSVGFDSLYGYT
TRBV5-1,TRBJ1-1,ASSLGGQLMNTEAF
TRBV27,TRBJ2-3,ASSLSPLVLAGENTDTQY
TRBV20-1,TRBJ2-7,SASQGHEQY